This record looks at one T cell receptor beta chain sequence and its context. Its antigen remains unidentified. The sample belongs to a study of T cell responses to AZD1222 COVID-19 vaccine. Study-level points and caveats: Spike-specific TCR breadth and depth were elevated following two AZD1222 doses.

V shed 6 bases and J 3 bases; nucleotides not matched to a gene: 9. Germline CDR1 reads MDHEN; CDR2 reads SYDVKM. The CDR3 has 17 residues. Repertoires were generated with immunoSEQ multiplex PCR, while TCRdb's copy carries only in-frame clones and drops some. The sample shows some 110,000 clones, approximately 90% of them seen only once. The origin of this receptor is an adult in good health. The chain couples TRBV28 to TRBJ2-3; 13 bases align to TRBD2. Material: peripheral blood, obtained on day 0 of AZD1222 vaccination. CDR3 coding DNA: TGTGCCAGCAGCCCTGGACTAGCGGGAGAGGATACAGATACGCAGTATTTT. Encoded protein: CASSPGLAGEDTDTQYF.